Following are 8 T cell receptor beta chains from one sample sequenced in a study of human T cells and chemical hapten exposure (dated by TCRdb to 2020 to 2023). Libraries were made using RACE. TCRdb shows the sequencer as NextSeq 500. TCRdb passed the public sequencing reads through fastp at Q25 and MiXCR, retaining productive beta sequences. Rows with a matching CDR3 protein are joined into one entry that keeps the most common DNA and genes. The sample data list about 120,000 distinct CDR3 sequences, and approximately 11% of these were observed just once. 2% to 2.5% of the sample comes from the top ten. The meaning of the sample's time point label: patch test 3, about 24 weeks after DPC sensitization. What the treatment or condition label conveys for this sample: therapeutic diphenylcyclopropenone sensitization with weekly scalp DPC. This specimen consisted of whole blood, obtained in connection with sensitization to the hapten diphenylcyclopropenone (DPC). The origin of the receptors is a woman between 45 and 65 years old with alopecia areata. Some clones in this sample may be carry-over from other donors' samples.

This clonotype showed up just a few times. This rearrangement joins TRBV5-5 to TRBJ2-3, with D perhaps TRBD1 (7 bases). Germline CDR1 is SGHKS and CDR2 is YYEKEE (reference sequence). The V and J ends lost 2 bases and 0 bases respectively, with 10 bases between them. CDR3 length equals 15 residues. CDR3 protein: CASSLQGRSTDTQYF. CDR3 nucleotide sequence: TGTGCCAGCAGCTTACAGGGGAGGAGCACAGATACGCAGTATTTT.

This clonotype showed up many times. This chain joins TRBV10-3 and TRBJ2-3, with D perhaps matching TRBD2 (6 bases). Germline CDR1 and CDR2: ENHRY and SYGVKD. This CDR3 is 15 amino acids long. The V gene lost 6 bases and the J gene lost 0 bases, with 13 bases spanning the gap. The CDR3 loop is CAISEGLHSTDTQYF. The CDR3 DNA reads as TGTGCCATCAGCGAGGGACTTCATAGCACAGATACGCAGTATTTT.

The rearrangement links TRBV20-1 to TRBJ1-4; D unresolved. Per the germline V gene, CDR1 is DFQATT and CDR2 is SNEGSKA (reference sequence). This CDR3 spans 14 amino acids. Trimming took 6 bases from V and 7 from J, leaving 18 bases between them. This CDR3 reads CSALDPKGSEKLFF. In nucleotides, the CDR3 is TGCAGTGCACTGGACCCCAAAGGAAGTGAAAAACTGTTTTTT.

The chain links TRBV4-2 to TRBJ1-1; D uncertain. Between the trimmed V and J ends, which lost 0 bases and 3 bases, there was a span of 11 bases. CDR1 LGHNA and CDR2 YNFKEQ come from the germline V gene. The CDR3 is 15 amino acids. CDR3 amino acids: CASSQEMVVHTEAFF. The CDR3 DNA reads as TGTGCCAGCAGCCAAGAAATGGTCGTTCACACTGAAGCTTTCTTT.

V and J are TRBV20-1 and TRBJ2-5; D gene unclear. This CDR3 has 15 residues. Germline-derived CDR1 and CDR2 are DFQATT and SNEGSKA (reference sequence). V was trimmed by 0 bases and J by 3 bases, leaving 14 bases between them. DNA for the CDR3: TGCAGTGCTAGAGATCTCGAGACATTAGAAGAGACCCAGTACTTC. Its protein is CSARDLETLEETQYF.

V usage is TRBV20-1 and J usage is TRBJ2-7; 7 bases fit TRBD1. V shed 3 bases, J shed 4 bases, and the junction held 12 bases outside the gene matches. CDR1 DFQATT and CDR2 SNEGSKA come from the germline V gene (reference sequence). This CDR3 is 15 amino acids long. Here the CDR3 reads CSASSTGARGYEQYF. Written as DNA, the CDR3 is TGCAGTGCTAGTAGCACAGGGGCGAGGGGGTACGAGCAGTACTTC.

The chain joins TRBV5-5 to TRBJ2-5; D tentatively fits TRBD1 or TRBD2 (5 bases each). The CDR3 length is 14 residues. CDR1 is SGHKS and CDR2 is YYEKEE in the germline V gene (reference sequence). The germline V and J ends were trimmed by 4 bases and 1 base, with 11 bases remaining between them. CDR3 amino acids: CASSVAGTQETQYF. In DNA form, the CDR3 reads TGTGCCAGCAGCGTAGCCGGGACCCAAGAGACCCAGTACTTC.

Ten or more counts support this clonotype. The gene calls are TRBV25-1 and TRBJ1-1; D ambiguous. The V gene lost 7 bases and the J gene lost 1 base, with 4 bases spanning the gap. The germline CDR1 and CDR2 sequences are MGHDK and SYGVNS. This CDR3 contains 11 residues. The CDR3 reads CASMENTEAFF. The DNA of the CDR3 is TGTGCCAGCATGGAGAACACTGAAGCTTTCTTT. Using reference TRBV25-1 and TRBJ1-1 for the parts outside the CDR3, the full variable domain is EADIYQTPRYLVIGTGKKITLECSQTMGHDKMYWYQQDPGMELHLIHYSYGVNSTEKGDLSSESTVSRIRTEHFPLTLESARPSHTSQYLCASMENTEAFFGQGTRLTVV.